These T cell receptor beta chains were read from a single sample in a study of cytomegalovirus exposure and HLA in healthy donors. Generated by immunoSEQ multiplex PCR, the TCRdb table keeps only in-frame clones and is missing some. The sample carries about 140,000 clones, 65% to 85% recorded once. The sequenced sample was PBMCs. The receptors derive from a man aged 50 to 60 in good health and CMV-seronegative. CDR3s include the opening cysteine and the closing phenylalanine or tryptophan. A D gene is named only where the DNA matches it firmly. Only some rows state a clone size, as once, few, many or a class for expanded clones.

clone size: -
J gene: TRBJ2-3
D gene: TRBD1
V gene: TRBV28
CDR3 DNA: TGTGCCAGCAGGCAAACAGGGGGCGCAGATACGCAGTATTTT
CDR3 protein: CASRQTGGADTQYF

clone size: -
J gene: TRBJ2-7
D gene: -
V gene: TRBV9
CDR3 DNA: TGTGCCAGCAGCCCAGGAAGGGGTAGCTACTACGAGCAGTACTTC
CDR3 protein: CASSPGRGSYYEQYF

clone size: -
J gene: TRBJ1-4
D gene: TRBD1
V gene: TRBV7-9
CDR3 DNA: TGTGCCAGCAGCTCAAAAACCGGGACAGGGTCTAATGAAAAACTGTTTTTT
CDR3 protein: CASSSKTGTGSNEKLFF

clone size: once
J gene: TRBJ2-1
D gene: TRBD2
V gene: TRBV5-1
CDR3 DNA: TGCGCCAGCAGCGTAGGACTAGCGGGAGGCGGTGAGCAGTTCTTC
CDR3 protein: CASSVGLAGGGEQFF

clone size: -
J gene: TRBJ1-1
D gene: -
V gene: TRBV27
CDR3 DNA: TGTGCCAGCAGTTCCTCTCGGCGCGGGGGGACAAGGGACACTGAAGCTTTCTTT
CDR3 protein: CASSSSRRGGTRDTEAFF

clone size: -
J gene: TRBJ1-6
D gene: TRBD1
V gene: TRBV5-4
CDR3 DNA: TGTGCCAGCAGCTTGGCCGGACAGGGGCCTAATTCACCCCTCCACTTT
CDR3 protein: CASSLAGQGPNSPLHF

clone size: -
J gene: TRBJ2-1
D gene: TRBD2
V gene: TRBV5-1
CDR3 DNA: TGCGCCAGCAGCCACGGGACTAGCGGGAGACATGAGCAGTTCTTC
CDR3 protein: CASSHGTSGRHEQFF

clone size: -
J gene: TRBJ1-5
D gene: TRBD1
V gene: TRBV7-2
CDR3 DNA: TGTGCCAGCAGCTGGGGACAGGGAGTTCATCAGCCCCAGCATTTT
CDR3 protein: CASSWGQGVHQPQHF

clone size: few
J gene: TRBJ2-1
D gene: TRBD2
V gene: TRBV14
CDR3 DNA: TGTGCCAGCAGCCGATGGACTAGCGGGGGCAATGAGCAGTTCTTC
CDR3 protein: CASSRWTSGGNEQFF

clone size: -
J gene: TRBJ2-7
D gene: -
V gene: TRBV7-2
CDR3 DNA: TGTGCCAGCAGCTTAAGCCCACCCCGGGAGCAGTACTTC
CDR3 protein: CASSLSPPREQYF

clone size: once
J gene: TRBJ2-3
D gene: TRBD2
V gene: TRBV7-8
CDR3 DNA: TGTGCCAGCAGCTTACAAACCGGACTAGCGGGAAGCACAGATACGCAGTATTTT
CDR3 protein: CASSLQTGLAGSTDTQYF

clone size: few
J gene: TRBJ2-7
D gene: -
V gene: TRBV19
CDR3 DNA: TGTGCCAGTAGCCCAGAGGGGGGGAAGGCCTACGAGCAGTACTTC
CDR3 protein: CASSPEGGKAYEQYF

clone size: -
J gene: TRBJ2-1
D gene: -
V gene: TRBV6-6
CDR3 DNA: TGTGCCAGCAGGTCATCGAGCTCCTACAATGAGCAGTTCTTC
CDR3 protein: CASRSSSSYNEQFF

clone size: -
J gene: TRBJ1-1
D gene: TRBD1
V gene: TRBV18
CDR3 DNA: TGTGCCAGCTCACCAGACAGGGATCCGTACACTGAAGCTTTCTTT
CDR3 protein: CASSPDRDPYTEAFF

clone size: -
J gene: TRBJ2-5
D gene: -
V gene: TRBV5-1
CDR3 DNA: TGCGCCAGCAGCTCAGGGGGGGAGACCCAGTACTTC
CDR3 protein: CASSSGGETQYF

clone size: -
J gene: TRBJ2-3
D gene: TRBD2
V gene: TRBV7-3
CDR3 DNA: TGTGCCAGCAGCGTTGTTAGCGGGGAAACAGATACGCAGTATTTT
CDR3 protein: CASSVVSGETDTQYF

clone size: -
J gene: TRBJ1-5
D gene: TRBD1
V gene: TRBV28
CDR3 DNA: TGTGCCAGCAGCCTACCCCCAGGACAGGGGAAGCCCCAGCATTTT
CDR3 protein: CASSLPPGQGKPQHF

clone size: -
J gene: TRBJ2-3
D gene: -
V gene: TRBV9
CDR3 DNA: TGTGCCAGCAGCTCGTGGACTCCTATGAGCACAGATACGCAGTATTTT
CDR3 protein: CASSSWTPMSTDTQYF

clone size: -
J gene: TRBJ2-5
D gene: TRBD2
V gene: TRBV30
CDR3 DNA: TGTGCCTGGAGTCGCGGGGGGGCTCGGTACCAAGAGACCCAGTACTTC
CDR3 protein: CAWSRGGARYQETQYF

clone size: -
J gene: TRBJ1-2
D gene: TRBD1
V gene: TRBV6-5
CDR3 DNA: TGTGCCAGCAGAATATCCGGGACAGGGTCTGGCTACACCTTC
CDR3 protein: CASRISGTGSGYTF

clone size: -
J gene: TRBJ1-5
D gene: TRBD1
V gene: TRBV28
CDR3 DNA: TGTGCCAGCAGTTGGACAGGGATCGGGGATTATAGCAATCAGCCCCAGCATTTT
CDR3 protein: CASSWTGIGDYSNQPQHF

clone size: -
J gene: TRBJ2-5
D gene: TRBD2
V gene: TRBV30
CDR3 DNA: TGTGCCTGGAGTCGGGGAGGGGACGGAGAGACCCAGTACTTC
CDR3 protein: CAWSRGGDGETQYF

clone size: -
J gene: TRBJ2-2
D gene: -
V gene: TRBV19
CDR3 DNA: TGTGCCAGTAATAGTGGGGGCAGGGCCGGGGAGCTGTTTTTT
CDR3 protein: CASNSGGRAGELFF

clone size: -
J gene: TRBJ2-3
D gene: TRBD2
V gene: TRBV9
CDR3 DNA: TGTGCCAGCAGCATTAGCGGGCCCAGCACAGATACGCAGTATTTT
CDR3 protein: CASSISGPSTDTQYF

clone size: once
J gene: TRBJ1-1
D gene: -
V gene: TRBV18
CDR3 DNA: TGTGCCAGCTCAGACATCCTGAACACTGAAGCTTTCTTT
CDR3 protein: CASSDILNTEAFF

clone size: -
J gene: TRBJ1-2
D gene: TRBD1
V gene: TRBV7-2
CDR3 DNA: TGTGCCAGCAGCTTAGGACAGGGGGCCCGGGGCTACACCTTC
CDR3 protein: CASSLGQGARGYTF

clone size: -
J gene: TRBJ1-3
D gene: -
V gene: TRBV19
CDR3 DNA: TGTGCCAGTAGTATCACGGTGCTTACCTCTGGAAACACCATATATTTT
CDR3 protein: CASSITVLTSGNTIYF